The next 30 T cell receptor beta chains were all read from a single sample in a study of identical twins. MiXCR, applied by TCRdb to the 5' RACE reads, yields one record per CDR3 protein. The sample has over 600,000 distinct CDR3 sequences, 21% seen once; the top ten hold 4% to 5.5%. This sample also belongs to another study, concerning T cells expressing NK-cell markers.

Sequenced: PBMCs. Source of these receptors: a woman under 30 in good health.

The J gene is TRBJ2-7, the V gene TRBV9; D may be TRBD2 (6 bases). The CDR3 contains 15 residues. Germline V gene lookup returns CDR1 SGDLS and CDR2 YYNGEE. The V gene lost 0 bases and the J gene lost 3 bases, with 13 bases spanning the gap. The DNA of the CDR3 is TGTGCCAGCAGCGTAGGGAGGACTAATGACTACGAGCAGTACTTC. Protein: CASSVGRTNDYEQYF. Based on the CDR3 plus reference TRBV9 and TRBJ2-7, the full variable domain is DSGVTQTPKHLITATGQRVTLRCSPRSGDLSVYWYQQSLDQGLQFLIQYYNGEERAKGNILERFSAQQFPDLHSELNLSSLELGDSALYFCASSVGRTNDYEQYFGPGTRLTVT.

This clonotype was observed a handful of times. The J gene is TRBJ1-2, the V gene TRBV20-1; TRBD1 matches at 7 bases. Trimming removed 5 bases from V and 3 bases from J; junction bases left unmatched: 9. The germline V gene has CDR1 DFQATT and CDR2 SNEGSKA (reference sequence). The CDR3 covers 14 residues. The CDR3: CSAYYWDSHYGYTF. CDR3 coding DNA: TGCAGTGCTTACTATTGGGACAGCCACTATGGCTACACCTTC.

The chain carries TRBV12-3 or TRBV12-4 and TRBJ2-5; 7 positions match TRBD1. V lost 5 bases, J lost 3 bases, and 9 bases stayed unmatched. This CDR3 has 15 amino acids. The CDR3 region is CASSVTGTVEETQYF. CDR3 coding DNA: TGTGCCAGCAGTGTCACCGGGACAGTCGAAGAGACCCAGTACTTC.

The gene calls are TRBV6-2 or TRBV6-3 and TRBJ2-1, with D unclear. Germline CDR1 is MNHEY and CDR2 is SVGEGT. The CDR3 loop spans 18 amino acids. The V end lost 1 base, the J end lost 0 bases, and 16 bases lay between the germline ends. As DNA, the CDR3 is TGTGCCAGCAGTTACTTCTCGATAACGGCCCGCTCCTACAATGAGCAGTTCTTC. This translates into CASSYFSITARSYNEQFF.

The chain uses TRBV12-3 or TRBV12-4 and TRBJ1-2; 8 bases align to TRBD1. The trim removed 1 base at V and 8 bases at J, leaving 9 bases unmatched. The CDR3 is made up of 15 amino acids. As DNA, the CDR3 is TGTGCCAGCAGTTTAGTGCGGCAGGGGGCAAAGGGCTACACCTTC. Translation: CASSLVRQGAKGYTF.

V gene TRBV9 combines with J gene TRBJ2-1; TRBD1 is a possible D gene (5 bases). The CDR3 totals 15 residues. The germline gives CDR1 SGDLS, CDR2 YYNGEE. V dropped 0 bases and J dropped 11 bases, with 18 bases sitting between them. The DNA for the CDR3 is TGTGCCAGCAGCGTAGCCGGCAGGGAACTAAAGAAGCAGTTCTTC. Protein sequence: CASSVAGRELKKQFF.

A single count supports this clonotype. The rearrangement uses TRBV12-3 or TRBV12-4 and TRBJ2-7; TRBD2 matches at 8 bases. This CDR3 spans 15 amino acids. V was clipped by 5 bases and J by 2 bases; unmatched bases: 8. The CDR3 nucleotides read TGTGCCAGCAGTATATCTAGCGGGTGGGCCTACGAGCAGTACTTC. The encoded protein is CASSISSGWAYEQYF.

The rearrangement joins TRBV12-3 or TRBV12-4 to TRBJ1-3, with TRBD1 matching 7 bases. The CDR3 is made up of 15 amino acids. V lost 2 bases to trimming and J lost 4 bases; unmatched junction nucleotides: 5. CDR3 in amino acids: CASSLMGQPGNTIYF. CDR3 DNA sequence: TGTGCCAGCAGTTTAATGGGACAGCCGGGAAACACCATATATTTT.

The chain carries TRBV6-5 and TRBJ1-4, with a tentative D call TRBD1 (6 bases). The CDR3 spans 14 residues. Trimming stripped 4 bases from V and 7 bases from J, with 13 bases between. CDR1 is MNHEY and CDR2 is SVGAGI in the germline V gene. The CDR3 DNA sequence: TGTGCCAGCAGTTCCGCAGGGGTGGGTGAAAAACTGTTTTTT. As protein: CASSSAGVGEKLFF.

This clonotype was seen only a few times. J is TRBJ2-1 and V is TRBV13, with D tentatively TRBD2 (5 bases). Trimming left V 5 bases short and J 7 bases short, with 12 bases between. CDR1 is PRHDT and CDR2 is FYEKMQ in the germline V gene (reference sequence). The CDR3 consists of 13 residues. Here the CDR3 DNA reads TGTGCCAGCAGCGCCACTAGAGGGAATGAGCAGTTCTTC. Amino acid sequence: CASSATRGNEQFF.

This clonotype has a handful of counts. The V gene is TRBV5-1, the J gene TRBJ2-1; a possible D gene is TRBD1 (6 bases). The CDR3 is 19 amino acids. CDR1 SGHRS and CDR2 YFSETQ come from the germline V gene. V was clipped by 1 base and J by 9 bases, with 29 bases between them. CDR3: CASSLPRLGSWGQITEQFF. The CDR3 bases are TGCGCCAGCAGCTTGCCCAGGCTGGGATCCTGGGGGCAAATCACTGAGCAGTTCTTC.

This clonotype turned up a few times. The chain is built from TRBV7-2 and TRBJ2-5; unclear D gene. The CDR3 runs 14 residues. Germline V gene sequence: CDR1 SGHTA, CDR2 FQGNSA. Trimming took 1 base from V and 4 from J, leaving 10 bases between them. The chain's CDR3 is CASSLVPSLETQYF. In DNA form, the CDR3 reads TGTGCCAGCAGCTTAGTACCCTCTTTAGAGACCCAGTACTTC.

The table lists this clonotype with many counts. The chain has TRBV27 and TRBJ1-1; maybe TRBD1 (6 bases). Trimming took 3 bases from V and 6 from J, leaving 23 bases between them. Germline loops: CDR1 MNHEY, CDR2 SMNVEV (reference sequence). The CDR3 loop spans 17 amino acids. CDR3: CASSLSSRLKQGAEAFF. CDR3 coding DNA: TGTGCCAGCAGTTTGTCCAGTCGCCTGAAACAGGGCGCTGAAGCTTTCTTT.

This sequence joins TRBV29-1 and TRBJ2-1; possibly TRBD2 for D (6 bases). The V and J ends lost 6 bases and 3 bases respectively, with 12 bases between them. The germline CDR1 and CDR2 sequences are SQVTM and ANQGSEA. The CDR3 sequence is 13 residues long. CDR3 in DNA: TGCAGCGTGGGGACTTCCCTCTACAATGAGCAGTTCTTC. The encoded protein is CSVGTSLYNEQFF.

CDR3 in amino acids: CSARSGSASYGYTF. In DNA, the CDR3 is TGCAGTGCTAGAAGCGGGTCAGCAAGCTATGGCTACACCTTC. The chain has TRBV20-1 and TRBJ1-2; no firm D call. V was cut by 2 bases and J by 4 bases, with 14 bases left in between. The CDR3 spans 14 residues. Germline V gives CDR1 DFQATT, CDR2 SNEGSKA (reference sequence).

This clonotype was counted ten times or more. The chain uses TRBV20-1 and TRBJ2-7; weak D call: TRBD1 (5 bases). Germline V gene lookup returns CDR1 DFQATT and CDR2 SNEGSKA (reference sequence). This CDR3 region has 10 residues. Trimming stripped 6 bases from V and 7 bases from J, with 10 bases between. The chain's CDR3 is CSAGVGEQYF. The CDR3 DNA follows: TGCAGTGCAGGGGTCGGTGAGCAGTACTTC.

This clonotype has only a few counts. The chain joins TRBV12-3 or TRBV12-4 to TRBJ1-5, with D perhaps TRBD1 (6 bases). The V end lost 5 bases, the J end lost 5 bases, and 19 bases lay between the germline ends. The CDR3 loop spans 16 amino acids. The CDR3, as DNA: TGTGCCAGCAGTCCTTCTGGAGGCAGGGGCGATCAGCCCCAGCATTTT. Its protein is CASSPSGGRGDQPQHF.

The genes are TRBV7-8 and TRBJ2-3, with D maybe TRBD2 (6 bases). The CDR3 spans 17 residues. V gave up 4 bases and J gave up 0 bases, with 17 bases separating them. Germline V gene lookup returns CDR1 SGHVS and CDR2 FQNEAQ. The CDR3 DNA reads TGTGCCAGCAGCTCCAGTTTGGCGGGACCTAGCACAGATACGCAGTATTTT. Translation gives CASSSSLAGPSTDTQYF.

The chain joins TRBV6-2 or TRBV6-3 to TRBJ2-1; 9 positions agree with TRBD2. Germline lookup yields CDR1 MNHEY and CDR2 SVGEGT. The V and J ends lost 4 bases and 8 bases, in that order; junction bases with no gene match: 9. The CDR3 sequence is 15 residues long. The CDR3, as DNA: TGTGCCAGCAGTTTTAGCGGGAGTGGTTTCGATGAGCAGTTCTTC. This codes for CASSFSGSGFDEQFF.

This clonotype was seen only a few times. The J gene is TRBJ2-7, the V gene TRBV29-1; tentative D call: TRBD1 (6 bases). The CDR3 length is 13 residues. Germline V gene data show CDR1 as SQVTM and CDR2 as ANQGSEA. V lost 6 bases to trimming and J lost 3 bases, with 15 bases between them. The CDR3 region is CSVSLGRGYEQYF. CDR3 DNA sequence: TGCAGCGTGAGCCTAGGCAGGGGCTACGAGCAGTACTTC.

A few counts support this clonotype. The chain couples TRBV7-9 to TRBJ2-3; unclear D gene. CDR3 length: 12 residues. Germline V gene sequence: CDR1 SEHNR, CDR2 FQNEAQ (reference sequence). The ends were cut back, 0 bases at V and 10 bases at J, with 8 bases in the middle. CDR3 region: CASSLAAMSQYF. The CDR3 DNA follows: TGTGCCAGCAGCTTAGCTGCGATGTCGCAGTATTTT.

The table lists this clonotype with many counts. The chain recombines TRBV6-2 or TRBV6-3 with TRBJ2-1; D possibly corresponds to TRBD1 (6 bases). The ends were cut back, 7 bases at V and 11 bases at J, with 18 bases in the middle. The CDR3 covers 13 residues. Looked up from germline, CDR1 is MNHEY and CDR2 is SVGEGT. CDR3 sequence reads: CASTPTQGWKQFF. DNA of the CDR3: TGTGCCAGCACCCCGACCCAGGGGTGGAAGCAGTTCTTC.

This clonotype was recorded only once. This sequence joins TRBV27 and TRBJ2-7, with 10 bases fitting TRBD2. Germline V gene sequence: CDR1 MNHEY, CDR2 SMNVEV (reference sequence). V shed 4 bases and J 3 bases; nucleotides not matched to a gene: 6. CDR3 size: 15 residues. The CDR3 here is CASSSPAGGIYEQYF. The CDR3 nucleotides read TGTGCCAGCAGTTCGCCAGCGGGGGGGATCTACGAGCAGTACTTC.

This clonotype was counted only a few times. The chain combines TRBV7-3 with TRBJ2-3; possibly TRBD1 for D (7 bases). The germline gives CDR1 SGHTA, CDR2 FQGTGA. The V and J ends lost 8 bases and 4 bases respectively, with 10 bases between them. The CDR3 contains 12 residues. The CDR3 bases are TGTGCCAGCGGCGGGACAGCAGATACGCAGTATTTT. It translates to CASGGTADTQYF.

This clonotype was counted between two and nine times. The rearrangement joins TRBV20-1 to TRBJ2-5, with no clear D. Germline assignment: CDR1 DFQATT and CDR2 SNEGSKA (reference sequence). The CDR3 runs 14 residues. Trimming removed 3 bases at V and 5 bases at J, with 16 bases between. CDR3 amino acids: CSARFPNDRETQYF. The CDR3 bases are TGCAGTGCTAGGTTCCCAAACGATAGGGAGACCCAGTACTTC.

The chain combines TRBV18 with TRBJ2-7; TRBD1 or TRBD2 may be the D gene (5 bases each). Trimming left V 0 bases short and J 5 bases short, with 14 bases between. There are 15 residues in the CDR3. Germline CDR1 KGHSH, CDR2 LQKENI. CDR3 protein: CASSPPGRGAHEQYF. Written as DNA, the CDR3 is TGTGCCAGCTCACCACCAGGGAGAGGGGCACACGAGCAGTACTTC.

A few counts support this clonotype. The chain joins TRBV6-5 to TRBJ2-1; 7 positions match TRBD1. Looked up from germline, CDR1 is MNHEY and CDR2 is SVGAGI. Trimming removed 6 bases from V and 8 bases from J; junction bases left unmatched: 1. The CDR3 runs 11 residues. In DNA form, the CDR3 reads TGTGCCAGCAGACAGGGGTATGAGCAGTTCTTC. Amino acids: CASRQGYEQFF.

The chain links TRBV11-3 to TRBJ1-6; weak D call: TRBD1 (5 bases). This CDR3 has 17 residues. Germline V CDR1 and CDR2: SGHNT, YENEEA. Trimming removed 4 bases at V and 6 bases at J, with 19 bases between. The CDR3 protein is CASSSDIGGVGNSPLHF. CDR3 DNA: TGTGCCAGCAGCTCGGATATCGGGGGGGTGGGTAATTCACCCCTCCACTTT.

The table lists this clonotype with many counts. This chain uses TRBV5-1 with TRBJ1-1; no firm D call. Germline V gene sequence: CDR1 SGHRS, CDR2 YFSETQ. CDR3 length equals 15 residues. V was clipped by 0 bases and J by 5 bases, with 14 bases between them. CDR3: CASSLDPFSRTEAFF. Written as DNA, the CDR3 is TGCGCCAGCAGCTTGGATCCTTTCTCTCGGACTGAAGCTTTCTTT.

This clonotype has a count of ten or more. The J gene is TRBJ2-3, the V gene TRBV7-9; 9 nucleotides agree with TRBD2. J lost 0 bases, V lost 5 bases, and 6 bases had no gene match. The CDR3 is made up of 16 amino acids. Per germline, CDR1 SEHNR and CDR2 FQNEAQ (reference sequence). In DNA form, the CDR3 reads TGTGCCAGCAGCCCGTCGACTAGCGGAAGCACAGATACGCAGTATTTT. This codes for CASSPSTSGSTDTQYF.